This T cell receptor beta chain was sequenced during a study of cytomegalovirus exposure and HLA in healthy donors. CDR3 size: 16 residues. Per the germline V gene, CDR1 is LNHNV and CDR2 is YYDKDF (reference sequence). J lost 4 bases, V lost 5 bases, and 11 bases had no gene match. Both 60 Vbeta primers and 13 Jbeta primers went into the PCR. The method was immunoSEQ multiplex PCR; TCRdb's version includes in-frame clones alone and lacks a portion of them. The table shows roughly 140,000 clones, with 64% occurring only once. This TCR was recovered from a woman aged 25 to 39 in good health and CMV-seropositive. The genes are TRBV15 and TRBJ1-5; 7 bases are shared with TRBD1. The sequencing input was PBMCs. The CDR3 bases are TGTGCCACCAGCGGAGGAGACAGGGCAGGGAATCAGCCCCAGCATTTT. This encodes CATSGGDRAGNQPQHF.